These 2 T cell receptor beta chains were all obtained from the same sample, sequenced in a study of breast tumors, draining lymph nodes, adjacent tissues. TCRdb re-analysed the multiplex PCR reads in MiXCR, keeping a single row per CDR3 protein. The sample consists of tens of thousands of distinct CDR3 sequences, 68% of them appearing once. The material sequenced was tumor-adjacent breast tissue. The origin of the receptors is a female donor with breast cancer. Some clones in this sample may be carry-over from other donors' samples.

The chain couples TRBV20-1 to TRBJ2-1; D is uncertain. V dropped 5 bases and J dropped 5 bases, with 13 bases sitting between them. Germline V gene sequence: CDR1 DFQATT, CDR2 SNEGSKA (reference sequence). The CDR3 totals 13 residues. CDR3 DNA: TGCAGTGCTGAGAGGCCGCCTGACAATGAGCAGTTCTTC. Its protein is CSAERPPDNEQFF.

For this clonotype: The conserved phenylalanine or tryptophan is not found at the CDR3 terminus, so this likely reflects a read error. CDR3 sequence reads: CASSSLEDTQYL. The CDR3 coding sequence is TGTGCCAGCAGCTCCCTTGAGGATACGCAGTATCTT. The rearrangement joins TRBV7-9 to TRBJ2-3; D remains ambiguous. Trimming pared 4 bases from V and 6 bases from J, leaving 8 bases between. CDR1 and CDR2 (germline): SEHNR, FQNEAQ (reference sequence). This CDR3 region has 12 residues.